Following are 30 T cell receptor beta chains from one sample sequenced in a study of multiple sclerosis patients with progressive multifocal leukoencephalopathy (dated 2019 in TCRdb). Library preparation used the immunoSEQ multiplex PCR assay. Sourced from immuneACCESS, this table was stored by TCRdb with only in-frame sequences that have V and J called. A share of the clones is absent; for the studies checked, an unresolved V gene accounts for under half, and the remainder has no known explanation. The sample data list 25,000 to 35,000 clones, and more than 85% of these were observed just once. The ten largest clonotypes hold approximately 3% of the sample. The time point label, read with the paper, signifies: time of PML onset. The treatment or condition label of this sample denotes: on natalizumab therapy at sampling. The sequencing used PBMCs, collected from a patient treated with natalizumab. The receptor source for this set is a human donor with progressive multifocal leukoencephalopathy.

This chain links TRBV27 with TRBJ2-1, with D possibly called TRBD1 or TRBD2 (5 bases each). CDR3 length: 15 amino acids. V gave up 7 bases and J gave up 2 bases, with 15 bases separating them. Germline values: CDR1 MNHEY, CDR2 SMNVEV (reference sequence). CDR3 amino acids: CASTLGAAAYNEQFF. The CDR3, as DNA: TGTGCCAGCACCCTCGGGGCGGCCGCCTACAATGAGCAGTTCTTC.

V is TRBV5-1 and J is TRBJ2-1; D may match TRBD1 or TRBD2 (5 bases each). The germline V and J ends were trimmed by 1 base and 1 base, with 9 bases remaining between them. Looked up from germline, CDR1 is SGHRS and CDR2 is YFSETQ. The CDR3 is 15 amino acids. The CDR3 loop is CASSLLRGSYNEQFF. The CDR3 bases are TGCGCCAGCAGCTTGTTGAGGGGATCCTACAATGAGCAGTTCTTC. The full variable domain, rest sourced from reference TRBV5-1 and TRBJ2-1, is KAGVTQTPRYLIKTRGQQVTLSCSPISGHRSVSWYQQTPGQGLQFLFEYFSETQRNKGNFPGRFSGRQFSNSRSEMNVSTLELGDSALYLCASSLLRGSYNEQFFGPGTRLTVL.

This sequence joins TRBV7-7 and TRBJ2-2; tentative D call: TRBD2 (6 bases). With 1 base removed from V and 1 base from J, the gap between germline ends came to 10 bases. The CDR3 consists of 16 residues. Germline-derived CDR1 and CDR2 are SSHAT and FNYEAQ (reference sequence). The CDR3, as DNA: TGTGCCAGCAGCTTAGGGCGGGGAAAGAACACCGGGGAGCTGTTTTTT. It codes for CASSLGRGKNTGELFF.

This clone showed up just a few times. Other nucleotide sequences from this sample produce the same CDR3. The CDR3 coding sequence is TGTGCCTGGAGAAGCGGGAGGGATTACGAGCAGTACTTC. It translates to CAWRSGRDYEQYF. The rearrangement joins TRBV30 to TRBJ2-7, with TRBD2 matching 10 bases. Losses at the gene ends were 3 bases for V and 4 bases for J; bases not matched to a gene: 3. CDR1 GTSNPN and CDR2 SVGIG come from the germline V gene (reference sequence). The CDR3 has 13 amino acids.

J is TRBJ2-6 and V is TRBV4-3; the D gene could be TRBD1 or TRBD2 (5 bases each). The CDR3 sequence is 16 residues long. Germline CDR1 LGHNA, CDR2 YSLEER. V gave up 0 bases and J gave up 4 bases, with 10 bases separating them. CDR3 residues: CASSQDRGGGANVLTF. The CDR3, as DNA: TGCGCCAGCAGCCAAGATCGTGGGGGAGGGGCCAACGTCCTGACTTTC.

The chain combines TRBV19 with TRBJ2-1, with D unresolved. The V gene lost 10 bases and the J gene lost 4 bases, with 5 bases spanning the gap. Germline CDR1 reads LNHDA; CDR2 reads SQIVND (reference sequence). CDR3 length equals 10 residues. In DNA form, the CDR3 reads TGTGCCACCCAGTACAATGAGCAGTTCTTC. This encodes CATQYNEQFF.

The chain employs TRBV11-2 and TRBJ1-2; D is unresolved. V gave up 5 bases and J gave up 3 bases, with 7 bases separating them. The CDR3 length is 12 residues. Germline CDR1 is SGHAT and CDR2 is FQNNGV. The CDR3: CASSLEDYGYTF. The CDR3 DNA reads as TGTGCCAGCAGCCTCGAGGACTATGGCTACACCTTC.

The rearrangement joins TRBV6-1 to TRBJ2-7, with 8 bases lining up with TRBD1. V trimming: 6 bases; J trimming: 2 bases; junction bases outside the gene matches: 6. Germline V gene data show CDR1 as MNHNS and CDR2 as SASEGT. The CDR3 spans 14 residues. The CDR3 loop reads CASRLTGVAYEQYF. CDR3 in DNA: TGTGCCAGCAGGTTGACAGGGGTAGCCTACGAGCAGTACTTC.

The V call is TRBV19, the J call TRBJ2-2; D perhaps matches TRBD1 (8 bases). The germline V and J ends were trimmed by 8 bases and 6 bases, with 16 bases remaining between them. The CDR3 runs 14 residues. Germline V gene sequence: CDR1 LNHDA, CDR2 SQIVND (reference sequence). The chain's CDR3 is CASLDRGGAGELFF. Here the CDR3 DNA reads TGTGCCAGTCTCGACAGGGGAGGGGCCGGGGAGCTGTTTTTT.

The chain employs TRBV2 and TRBJ2-3; 9 positions agree with TRBD2. This CDR3 comprises 15 residues. The V segment lost 4 bases and the J segment 4 bases; nucleotides outside the gene matches: 6. Per the germline V gene, CDR1 is SNHLY and CDR2 is FYNNEI. The CDR3 bases are TGTGCCAGCAGTGGGGCTAGCGGGATTTCAGATACGCAGTATTTT. Residues: CASSGASGISDTQYF.

The gene calls are TRBV6-1 and TRBJ1-3; D is unresolved. From germline, CDR1 is MNHNS and CDR2 SASEGT. The CDR3 loop spans 16 amino acids. The germline V and J ends were trimmed by 1 base and 1 base, with 11 bases remaining between them. CDR3 nucleotides: TGTGCCAGCAGTGAAGTGGGCGGGAGGTCTGGAAACACCATATATTTT. Its protein is CASSEVGGRSGNTIYF.

The chain couples TRBV7-9 to TRBJ2-1; the match to TRBD1 covers 7 bases. The CDR3 is made up of 12 amino acids. Germline CDR1 is SEHNR and CDR2 is FQNEAQ (reference sequence). V lost 5 bases and J lost 9; bases outside the gene matches: 4. The DNA of the CDR3 is TGTGCCAGCAGCATAAAGGGGGCTGAGCAGTTCTTC. It codes for CASSIKGAEQFF. The full variable domain, with the rest looked up from reference TRBV7-9 and TRBJ2-1, is DTGVSQNPRHKITKRGQNVTFRCDPISEHNRLYWYRQTLGQGPEFLTYFQNEAQLEKSRLLSDRFSAERPKGSFSTLEIQRTEQGDSAMYLCASSIKGAEQFFGPGTRLTVL.

The CDR3 DNA follows: TGCGCCAGCAGCCCGGGGGGCTCTGGAAACACCATATATTTT. Translation: CASSPGGSGNTIYF. The genes are TRBV5-1 and TRBJ1-3, with D perhaps matching TRBD1 (5 bases). CDR3 size: 14 residues. V lost 4 bases to trimming and J lost 0 bases, with 8 bases between them. Germline V lookup: CDR1 SGHRS, CDR2 YFSETQ.

The V and J genes are TRBV7-2 and TRBJ2-3; no clear D gene. Trimming took off 1 base at V and 4 bases at J, with 12 bases between the two ends. CDR1 SGHTA and CDR2 FQGNSA come from the germline V gene. The CDR3 totals 15 residues. CDR3 amino acids: CASSLVAGVADTQYF. The CDR3 DNA reads as TGTGCCAGCAGCTTAGTGGCAGGAGTGGCAGATACGCAGTATTTT.

This clone was counted a few times. The V call is TRBV9, the J call TRBJ2-1; 9 nucleotides line up with TRBD2. Germline-derived CDR1 and CDR2 are SGDLS and YYNGEE. V lost 0 bases, J lost 3 bases, and 7 bases stayed unmatched. The CDR3 is 17 residues long. As DNA, the CDR3 is TGTGCCAGCAGCGTAGATCCCCCTAGCGGGGTCTACAATGAGCAGTTCTTC. It codes for CASSVDPPSGVYNEQFF.

The rearrangement links TRBV5-5 to TRBJ2-7; D is possibly TRBD1 (6 bases). This CDR3 has 14 residues. The ends were cut back, 5 bases at V and 2 bases at J, with 14 bases in the middle. The germline gives CDR1 SGHKS, CDR2 YYEKEE (reference sequence). CDR3 DNA: TGTGCCAGCAGTTCAGCAGGGGCCGCCTACGAGCAGTACTTC. It codes for CASSSAGAAYEQYF.

The chain has TRBV7-9 and TRBJ2-7; 7 nucleotides line up with TRBD1. CDR1 and CDR2 from the germline V gene are SEHNR and FQNEAQ (reference sequence). V lost 3 bases, J lost 7 bases, and 18 bases stayed unmatched. The CDR3 loop spans 17 amino acids. CDR3 sequence (DNA): TGTGCCAGCAGCTTGCCAGGGCCTCGACAGGGCCTCGGGGAGCAGTACTTC. Its translation is CASSLPGPRQGLGEQYF.

The rearrangement links TRBV18 to TRBJ1-2, with D unclear. The CDR3 contains 13 residues. The germline V gene encodes CDR1 KGHSH and CDR2 LQKENI. Trimming stripped 0 bases from V and 4 bases from J, with 6 bases between. Here the CDR3 reads CASSPPGRYGYTF. The CDR3 DNA follows: TGTGCCAGCTCACCACCCGGACGCTATGGCTACACCTTC.

The CDR3 sequence: CASSPSRGGLRVNTEAFF. DNA of the CDR3: TGTGCCAGCAGCCCATCAAGAGGGGGGCTTAGGGTGAACACTGAAGCTTTCTTT. This sequence joins TRBV14 and TRBJ1-1, with D possibly being TRBD1 (6 bases). The germline V gene has CDR1 SGHDN and CDR2 FVKESK. The CDR3 loop spans 18 amino acids. V gave up 4 bases and J gave up 0 bases, with 21 bases separating them.

The V and J genes are TRBV7-9 and TRBJ1-2; D is uncertain. This CDR3 spans 12 amino acids. V shed 5 bases and J shed 6 bases, with 10 bases lying between them. The germline gives CDR1 SEHNR, CDR2 FQNEAQ (reference sequence). CDR3 protein: CASSHPGDGYTF. The CDR3, as DNA: TGTGCCAGCAGCCACCCCGGAGATGGCTACACCTTC. Full variable domain (rest looked up from reference TRBV7-9 and TRBJ1-2): DTGVSQNPRHKITKRGQNVTFRCDPISEHNRLYWYRQTLGQGPEFLTYFQNEAQLEKSRLLSDRFSAERPKGSFSTLEIQRTEQGDSAMYLCASSHPGDGYTFGSGTRLTVV.

This chain links TRBV5-6 with TRBJ2-4; TRBD1 is a possible D gene (5 bases). The V and J ends lost 7 bases and 3 bases respectively, with 11 bases between them. This CDR3 is 13 amino acids long. The germline V gene encodes CDR1 SGHDT and CDR2 YYEEEE. Here the CDR3 reads CASGTQVKNIQYF. The CDR3 nucleotides read TGTGCCAGCGGAACACAGGTCAAAAACATTCAGTACTTC.

The chain combines TRBV28 with TRBJ1-4; D is perhaps TRBD1 (6 bases). The germline CDR1 and CDR2 sequences are MDHEN and SYDVKM. The CDR3 is 15 amino acids. Trimming removed 6 bases from V and 1 base from J, with 12 bases in between. As DNA, the CDR3 is TGTGCCAGCAGGTATCTACAGGGAACTAATGAAAAACTGTTTTTT. Its protein is CASRYLQGTNEKLFF.

The chain carries TRBV4-3 and TRBJ1-1; D call uncertain. V lost 0 bases and J lost 1, with 9 bases in between. Germline V CDR1 and CDR2: LGHNA, YSLEER. CDR3 size: 15 residues. DNA for the CDR3: TGCGCCAGCAGCCAAGAATTGGTTCAGAACACTGAAGCTTTCTTT. Its protein is CASSQELVQNTEAFF.

This clone has more than one count but fewer than ten. The V gene is TRBV10-3, the J gene TRBJ1-1; 8 bases are a match to TRBD1. The CDR3 runs to 13 residues. V was clipped by 5 bases and J by 8 bases; unmatched bases: 7. Germline V gene data show CDR1 as ENHRY and CDR2 as SYGVKD. The CDR3 protein is CAISPGQGREAFF. The CDR3 bases are TGTGCCATCAGTCCTGGACAGGGCAGGGAAGCTTTCTTT.

The chain links TRBV19 to TRBJ1-5; D is unclear. CDR3 length equals 13 residues. Germline V lookup: CDR1 LNHDA, CDR2 SQIVND (reference sequence). V dropped 5 bases and J dropped 6 bases, with 11 bases sitting between them. The CDR3 is CASSPSVSQPQHF. The CDR3 DNA reads TGTGCCAGTAGTCCTTCGGTGAGTCAGCCCCAGCATTTT.

This rearrangement joins TRBV5-1 to TRBJ1-2, with no clear D. V was clipped by 7 bases and J by 4 bases, with 23 bases between them. CDR1 and CDR2 (germline): SGHRS, YFSETQ. The CDR3 is 16 amino acids. The CDR3 DNA reads TGCGCCAGCCAAATGGGAGCGGTTCGAAAGACCTATGGCTACACCTTC. Amino acids: CASQMGAVRKTYGYTF. Full variable domain (remainder filled in from reference TRBV5-1 and TRBJ1-2): KAGVTQTPRYLIKTRGQQVTLSCSPISGHRSVSWYQQTPGQGLQFLFEYFSETQRNKGNFPGRFSGRQFSNSRSEMNVSTLELGDSALYLCASQMGAVRKTYGYTFGSGTRLTVV.

The chain uses TRBV5-6 and TRBJ1-6; D uncertain. V gave up 1 base and J gave up 7 bases, with 15 bases separating them. The CDR3 contains 16 residues. CDR1 and CDR2 from the germline V gene are SGHDT and YYEEEE. In nucleotides, the CDR3 is TGTGCCAGCAGCTTGTTCGGGGTGGGTTTAAATTCACCCCTCCACTTT. Its protein product is CASSLFGVGLNSPLHF.

On this clone itself: Mismatch with germline at one junction end may stem from a read error. This sample also contains other DNA sequences that code for the same CDR3. The chain joins TRBV15 to TRBJ2-3; 12 bases agree with TRBD2. Germline V gives CDR1 LNHNV, CDR2 YYDKDF (reference sequence). The CDR3 has 18 residues. DNA of the CDR3: TGTGCCACCAGCAAGCTGGGCCTAGCGGGAGGGCAGACAGATACGCAGTATTTC. Protein product: CATSKLGLAGGQTDTQYF.

The chain links TRBV11-2 to TRBJ2-7; 9 positions match TRBD2. This CDR3 spans 17 amino acids. With V trimmed by 1 base and J by 6 bases, 13 bases remained unmatched. CDR1 is SGHAT and CDR2 is FQNNGV in the germline V gene. The CDR3 reads CASSLGVLSGGKGEQYF. DNA for the CDR3: TGTGCCAGCAGCTTAGGGGTTTTGAGCGGGGGGAAGGGCGAGCAGTACTTC.

This clone was seen more than once but under ten times. This chain joins TRBV6-4 and TRBJ1-4; unclear D gene. This CDR3 has 15 amino acids. Germline CDR1 MRHNA, CDR2 SNTAGT. Trimming shortened V by 3 bases and J by 0 bases, and 8 bases separated the two germline ends. As DNA, the CDR3 is TGTGCCAGCAGTGAGGCGGCCACAACTAATGAAAAACTGTTTTTT. It specifies CASSEAATTNEKLFF.